The 19 T cell receptor beta chains below come from one sample, sequenced in a study of immune cell composition in non-small cell lung cancer. Profiling relied on immunoSEQ multiplex PCR, and the TCRdb table lists in-frame clones only, not all of them. The table lists around 3,300 clones, 60% to 80% of them singletons, with around 20% in the top ten. The normal lung sample lay at least 3 cm, and maximally far, from the tumour. Sequenced: non-adjacent lung tissue. Receptors originate from a human donor with non-small cell lung cancer.

This sequence joins TRBV5-5 and TRBJ2-2; maybe TRBD1 (6 bases). V was trimmed by 4 bases and J by 0 bases, leaving 16 bases between them. The CDR3 runs 17 residues. Germline assignment: CDR1 SGHKS and CDR2 YYEKEE (reference sequence). This chain's CDR3 is CASSRSIPGANTGELFF. CDR3 DNA: TGTGCCAGCAGCCGAAGTATTCCAGGGGCGAACACCGGGGAGCTGTTTTTT. Supplemented by reference TRBV5-5 and TRBJ2-2, the full variable domain reads DAGVTQSPTHLIKTRGQQVTLRCSPISGHKSVSWYQQVLGQGPQFIFQYYEKEERGRGNFPDRFSARQFPNYSSELNVNALLLGDSALYLCASSRSIPGANTGELFFGEGSRLTVL.

The chain has TRBV2 and TRBJ2-2; D uncertain. Germline V gives CDR1 SNHLY, CDR2 FYNNEI. V was shortened by 6 bases and J by 5 bases, with 10 bases between the two germline ends. This CDR3 is 13 amino acids long. The CDR3 coding sequence is TGTGCCAGCAGCCTCTCACAGACCGGGGAGCTGTTTTTT. Protein sequence: CASSLSQTGELFF.

The chain couples TRBV6-5 to TRBJ2-2, with D possibly TRBD2 on 5 matching bases. Deletions cut 10 bases from V and 1 base from J, with 13 bases between. Germline lookup yields CDR1 MNHEY and CDR2 SVGAGI. This CDR3 has 14 amino acids. The CDR3 DNA follows: TGTGCCATCCGAGGGTCCCTGAACACCGGGGAGCTGTTTTTT. Translated: CAIRGSLNTGELFF.

The V and J genes are TRBV7-2 and TRBJ2-1, with D possibly matching TRBD2 (6 bases). Germline V CDR1 and CDR2: SGHTA, FQGNSA. The V gene lost 1 base and the J gene lost 9 bases, with 13 bases spanning the gap. This CDR3 comprises 14 residues. CDR3 in amino acids: CASSLVTSRGEQFF. CDR3 in DNA: TGTGCCAGCAGCTTAGTGACTAGTCGTGGTGAGCAGTTCTTC.

The V gene is TRBV6-4, the J gene TRBJ2-6; D remains ambiguous. This CDR3 has 16 amino acids. Germline V gives CDR1 MRHNA, CDR2 SNTAGT. The V end lost 1 base, the J end lost 2 bases, and 9 bases lay between the germline ends. The CDR3 here is CASSDWHAAGANVLTF. As DNA, the CDR3 is TGTGCCAGCAGTGACTGGCACGCGGCTGGGGCCAACGTCCTGACTTTC.

By sample share, this clone is hyperexpanded. V and J are TRBV19 and TRBJ2-6; D uncertain. From germline, CDR1 is LNHDA and CDR2 SQIVND (reference sequence). The CDR3 spans 20 residues. Trimming removed 3 bases at V and 0 bases at J, with 21 bases between. The CDR3 loop is CASSMIEAESFYSGANVLTF. In DNA, the CDR3 is TGTGCCAGTAGTATGATTGAGGCAGAGAGCTTCTACTCTGGGGCCAACGTCCTGACTTTC.

The chain is built from TRBV7-3 and TRBJ1-2; TRBD1 matches at 8 bases. In germline, CDR1 is SGHTA, CDR2 FQGTGA. This CDR3 has 16 amino acids. The trim removed 5 bases at V and 5 bases at J, leaving 13 bases unmatched. This CDR3 is CASSPGTGANSYGYTF. Written as DNA, the CDR3 is TGTGCCAGCAGCCCTGGGACAGGCGCGAATTCGTATGGCTACACCTTC.

This chain connects TRBV7-2 to TRBJ2-5; 8 nucleotides agree with TRBD1. The CDR3 covers 13 residues. CDR1 is SGHTA, CDR2 FQGNSA, per germline. V dropped 2 bases and J dropped 5; count of bases not matched to a gene: 1. The chain's CDR3 is CASSLQGAETQYF. The DNA for the CDR3 is TGTGCCAGCAGCTTACAGGGGGCCGAGACCCAGTACTTC.

The chain has TRBV11-3 and TRBJ2-2; D is unresolved. CDR1 SGHNT and CDR2 YENEEA come from the germline V gene. Trimming pared 4 bases from V and 5 bases from J, leaving 5 bases between. The CDR3 totals 12 residues. CDR3 amino acids: CASSSHTGELFF. Written as DNA, the CDR3 is TGTGCCAGCAGCTCCCATACCGGGGAGCTGTTTTTT.

This clone was observed a few times. The V gene is TRBV11-3, the J gene TRBJ1-1, with 10 bases identical to TRBD1. The CDR3 length is 16 residues. Trimming cost V 5 bases and J 2 bases; bases outside gene matches: 8. Germline CDR1 SGHNT, CDR2 YENEEA. The CDR3 spells CASSPRTGGPNTEAFF. CDR3 nucleotides: TGTGCCAGCAGCCCACGGACAGGGGGACCAAACACTGAAGCTTTCTTT.

CDR3 nucleotide sequence: TGTGCCAGCGGAAGGGAGGGTGGCTACACCTTC. Translated, it gives CASGREGGYTF. The genes are TRBV28 and TRBJ1-2, with D unclear. V lost 8 bases and J 7 bases, leaving 11 bases between the germline ends. Germline values: CDR1 MDHEN, CDR2 SYDVKM. This CDR3 region has 11 residues.

V and J are TRBV7-2 and TRBJ1-3; TRBD1 matches at 7 bases. CDR3 length: 16 amino acids. Germline V gene sequence: CDR1 SGHTA, CDR2 FQGNSA. V gave up 5 bases and J gave up 2 bases; unmatched junction bases: 9. CDR3 nucleotides: TGTGCCAGCAGCCACGTGCCGGGACAGCCTGGAAACACCATATATTTT. This codes for CASSHVPGQPGNTIYF.

The chain recombines TRBV4-1 with TRBJ2-3; the D gene is possibly TRBD1 (5 bases). Germline CDR1 MGHRA, CDR2 YSYEKL. The germline V and J ends were trimmed by 4 bases and 0 bases, with 11 bases remaining between them. This CDR3 has 15 residues. CDR3: CASSLRQISTDTQYF. DNA of the CDR3: TGCGCCAGCAGCCTGAGACAGATTAGCACAGATACGCAGTATTTT.

This chain joins TRBV5-1 and TRBJ2-1; 10 nucleotides match TRBD2. The CDR3 totals 15 residues. Per the germline V gene, CDR1 is SGHRS and CDR2 is YFSETQ. The trim removed 5 bases at V and 4 bases at J, leaving 6 bases unmatched. In nucleotides, the CDR3 is TGCGCCAGCAGGTCTAGCGGGGGACGTTACAATGAGCAGTTCTTC. Its protein is CASRSSGGRYNEQFF.

This rearrangement joins TRBV4-1 to TRBJ2-1, with 14 bases fitting TRBD2. Germline lookup yields CDR1 MGHRA and CDR2 YSYEKL. This CDR3 contains 15 residues. J gave up 5 bases and V 6 bases, and 3 bases lay outside the gene matches. CDR3 residues: CASRTGLAGDNEQFF. CDR3 DNA sequence: TGCGCCAGCAGAACGGGACTAGCGGGGGACAATGAGCAGTTCTTC.

This clone was observed a single time. The chain employs TRBV7-8 and TRBJ2-1; 7 nucleotides agree with TRBD1. Trimming took 5 bases from V and 10 from J; bases not matched to a gene: 5. Germline V lookup: CDR1 SGHVS, CDR2 FQNEAQ. The CDR3 extends over 12 amino acids. The CDR3 coding sequence is TGTGCCAGCAGCCCAGGGGGACGGGAGCAGTTCTTC. Its protein product is CASSPGGREQFF. Filled out from reference TRBV7-8 and TRBJ2-1, the complete variable domain reads GAGVSQSPRYKVAKRGQDVALRCDPISGHVSLFWYQQALGQGPEFLTYFQNEAQLDKSGLPSDRFFAERPEGSVSTLKIQRTQQEDSAVYLCASSPGGREQFFGPGTRLTVL.

This rearrangement joins TRBV4-2 to TRBJ1-1; 9 bases fit TRBD1. The CDR3 totals 16 residues. Looked up from germline, CDR1 is LGHNA and CDR2 is YNFKEQ. The V and J ends lost 6 bases and 1 base, in that order; junction bases with no gene match: 9. The CDR3 region has the DNA TGTGCCAGCAGACAGGGACAGGGTTCTACGAACACTGAAGCTTTCTTT. Its protein product is CASRQGQGSTNTEAFF.

The V and J genes are TRBV5-1 and TRBJ2-2, with TRBD1 matching 7 bases. The germline V gene has CDR1 SGHRS and CDR2 YFSETQ. The CDR3 extends over 18 amino acids. Germline trimming cut 2 bases from V and 5 bases from J; bases unmatched to any gene: 15. The DNA for the CDR3 is TGCGCCAGCAGCTTTACTGCAGGGGGACGTTCGAGTACCGGGGAGCTGTTTTTT. Protein: CASSFTAGGRSSTGELFF.

V usage is TRBV4-1 and J usage is TRBJ1-2; D is unresolved. The CDR3 is made up of 18 amino acids. Trimming pared 3 bases from V and 2 bases from J, leaving 22 bases between. CDR1 and CDR2 (germline): MGHRA, YSYEKL. The DNA for the CDR3 is TGCGCCAGCAGCCATTGGTCTCAGGTCAGGAACAAGAACTATGGCTACACCTTC. Protein: CASSHWSQVRNKNYGYTF.